These 20 T cell receptor beta chains were sequenced from one sample in a study of cytomegalovirus exposure and HLA in healthy donors. Primers included in the PCR were 60 Vbeta and 13 Jbeta primers. Measured with immunoSEQ multiplex PCR; TCRdb has only the in-frame clones, and not every one. The specimen's table records tens of thousands of clones. Material: PBMCs. Receptor source: a young man in good health and CMV-seropositive.

The chain combines TRBV19 with TRBJ2-7, with 14 bases fitting TRBD2. CDR1 and CDR2 from the germline V gene are LNHDA and SQIVND (reference sequence). Unmatched junction bases numbered 8, after V lost 5 bases and J lost 5 bases. This CDR3 has 16 amino acids. The CDR3 reads CASSRLGGLAGDEQYF. As DNA, the CDR3 is TGTGCCAGTAGTCGGCTGGGGGGACTAGCGGGAGACGAGCAGTACTTC.

Points on this clone: Mismatch with germline at one junction end may stem from a read error. This chain joins TRBV29-1 and TRBJ1-1, with D perhaps TRBD1 (6 bases). Looked up from germline, CDR1 is SQVTM and CDR2 is ANQGSEA. The CDR3 spans 13 residues. The CDR3 DNA reads TGCAGCGTTGAGGACAGAGCGAACACTGGAGCTTTCTTT. Translated: CSVEDRANTGAFF.

The rearrangement links TRBV7-9 to TRBJ1-2, with D unclear. V lost 3 bases and J 5 bases, leaving 10 bases between the germline ends. The CDR3 loop spans 13 amino acids. Germline V gene lookup returns CDR1 SEHNR and CDR2 FQNEAQ (reference sequence). The CDR3 coding sequence is TGTGCCAGCAGCTTTGTATCGGAGTATGGCTACACCTTC. Protein product: CASSFVSEYGYTF.

V is TRBV6-1 and J is TRBJ1-5; D ambiguous. Germline V gene data show CDR1 as MNHNS and CDR2 as SASEGT. The germline V and J ends were trimmed by 11 bases and 0 bases, with 14 bases remaining between them. CDR3 length equals 14 residues. For the CDR3, the DNA is TGTGCCGCTGGATCTCGGGTTAGCAATCAGCCCCAGCATTTT. Protein: CAAGSRVSNQPQHF.

This rearrangement joins TRBV2 to TRBJ2-3, with 13 bases identical to TRBD2. V lost 6 bases to trimming and J lost 4 bases; unmatched junction nucleotides: 4. The CDR3 runs 15 residues. CDR1 and CDR2 (germline): SNHLY, FYNNEI. This CDR3 is CASRDGLAGADTQYF. The CDR3 DNA follows: TGTGCCAGCAGGGACGGACTAGCGGGGGCAGATACGCAGTATTTT.

The chain links TRBV19 to TRBJ2-1; 8 bases are shared with TRBD1. The CDR3 runs 16 residues. In germline, CDR1 is LNHDA, CDR2 SQIVND (reference sequence). V dropped 8 bases and J dropped 5; count of bases not matched to a gene: 14. CDR3 sequence: CASLRATGERDNEQFF. Written as DNA, the CDR3 is TGTGCCAGTCTAAGGGCGACAGGGGAGAGGGACAATGAGCAGTTCTTC. The entire variable domain, with the rest obtained from reference TRBV19 and TRBJ2-1, is as follows: DGGITQSPKYLFRKEGQNVTLSCEQNLNHDAMYWYRQDPGQGLRLIYYSQIVNDFQKGDIAEGYSVSREKKESFPLTVTSAQKNPTAFYLCASLRATGERDNEQFFGPGTRLTVL.

This sequence joins TRBV4-2 and TRBJ1-2; 8 bases are a match to TRBD1. Germline CDR1 is LGHNA and CDR2 is YNFKEQ. The CDR3 runs to 17 residues. With V trimmed by 0 bases and J by 6 bases, 12 bases remained unmatched. Here the CDR3 reads CASSQDRWGQEVDGYTF. Here the CDR3 DNA reads TGTGCCAGCAGCCAAGATAGATGGGGACAGGAAGTTGATGGCTACACCTTC.

The V call is TRBV6-5, the J call TRBJ1-3, with no clear D. The CDR3 loop spans 15 amino acids. Per the germline V gene, CDR1 is MNHEY and CDR2 is SVGAGI. The V end was cut by 6 bases, the J end by 2 bases, with 14 bases between. The CDR3 coding sequence is TGTGCCAGCAGAACAATTCGAGGAGCTGGAAACACCATATATTTT. Its protein product is CASRTIRGAGNTIYF.

V gene TRBV6-1 combines with J gene TRBJ2-7, with D hard to call. Trimming cost V 4 bases and J 7 bases, with 20 bases left between them. There are 15 residues in the CDR3. Germline V gives CDR1 MNHNS, CDR2 SASEGT. CDR3 DNA: TGTGCCAGCAGTGCCTACGACACCGCTGCGAGAGAGCAGTACTTC. It yields the protein CASSAYDTAAREQYF.

CDR3 amino acids: CASIGTEHYGYTF. The CDR3 nucleotides read TGTGCCAGCATTGGGACAGAGCACTATGGCTACACCTTC. The chain joins TRBV6-6 to TRBJ1-2, with 7 nucleotides matching TRBD1. Germline CDR1 and CDR2: MNHNY and SVGAGI (reference sequence). After removal of 7 bases from V and 3 bases from J, the junction contained 5 bases not matched to a gene. The CDR3 totals 13 residues.

The J gene is TRBJ1-2, the V gene TRBV7-2, with D possibly matching TRBD1 (5 bases). This CDR3 spans 15 amino acids. Germline V gene sequence: CDR1 SGHTA, CDR2 FQGNSA. V shed 5 bases and J shed 4 bases, with 17 bases lying between them. The CDR3: CASSLPGLNIYGYTF. The CDR3 DNA is TGTGCCAGCAGCCTTCCGGGACTGAATATCTATGGCTACACCTTC.

This rearrangement joins TRBV18 to TRBJ1-2, with 7 bases fitting TRBD1. Germline assignment: CDR1 KGHSH and CDR2 LQKENI. Trimming took 1 base from V and 3 from J; bases not matched to a gene: 2. The CDR3 is made up of 14 amino acids. CDR3 sequence reads: CASSPQGGDYGYTF. The CDR3 DNA sequence: TGTGCCAGCTCACCACAAGGGGGCGACTATGGCTACACCTTC.

V gene TRBV10-3 combines with J gene TRBJ1-5, with 7 bases matching TRBD1. The CDR3 totals 14 residues. Losses at the gene ends were 0 bases for V and 6 bases for J; bases not matched to a gene: 2. The germline V gene has CDR1 ENHRY and CDR2 SYGVKD. The CDR3 DNA reads TGTGCCATCAGTGAGTCGAGGGGGCTTCAGCCCCAGCATTTT. Amino acid sequence: CAISESRGLQPQHF.

The chain joins TRBV27 to TRBJ1-5; TRBD1 might be the D (5 bases). Germline V lookup: CDR1 MNHEY, CDR2 SMNVEV (reference sequence). The CDR3 has 13 residues. Trimming shortened V by 8 bases and J by 3 bases, and 11 bases separated the two germline ends. The CDR3 DNA reads as TGTGCCAGCTCCGACAGCTACAATCAGCCCCAGCATTTT. Translation: CASSDSYNQPQHF.

The rearrangement uses TRBV27 and TRBJ1-3; D is perhaps TRBD1 (6 bases). This CDR3 has 15 amino acids. Trimming shortened V by 6 bases and J by 0 bases, and 12 bases separated the two germline ends. CDR1 and CDR2 (germline): MNHEY, SMNVEV (reference sequence). The CDR3 bases are TGTGCCAGCAGACAGGACAGAGGCTCTGGAAACACCATATATTTT. Its translation: CASRQDRGSGNTIYF.

The CDR3 protein is CASSRGQDTDTQYF. The CDR3 DNA is TGTGCCAGCAGTCGAGGACAGGACACAGATACGCAGTATTTT. The V call is TRBV6-5, the J call TRBJ2-3, with 7 bases identical to TRBD1. The CDR3 sequence is 14 residues long. Germline assignment: CDR1 MNHEY and CDR2 SVGAGI. V was pared by 5 bases and J by 2 bases, with 4 bases of the junction left unmatched.

The rearrangement uses TRBV4-1 and TRBJ2-1, with 7 bases lining up with TRBD2. CDR1 MGHRA and CDR2 YSYEKL come from the germline V gene. V shed 0 bases, J shed 4 bases, and the junction held 12 bases outside the gene matches. CDR3 size: 18 residues. CDR3 residues: CASSQDGFGGSRYNEQFF. The CDR3 coding sequence is TGCGCCAGCAGCCAAGATGGGTTTGGCGGGAGCCGGTACAATGAGCAGTTCTTC.

The J gene is TRBJ2-5, the V gene TRBV2; D might be TRBD1 (5 bases). CDR1 is SNHLY and CDR2 is FYNNEI in the germline V gene. V lost 0 bases to trimming and J lost 1 base, with 9 bases between them. This CDR3 has 15 amino acids. CDR3: CASSEAGRGQETQYF. The CDR3 DNA reads TGTGCCAGCAGTGAAGCTGGAAGGGGCCAAGAGACCCAGTACTTC.

The chain links TRBV5-1 to TRBJ1-4, with 10 nucleotides matching TRBD1. This CDR3 has 16 amino acids. The germline gives CDR1 SGHRS, CDR2 YFSETQ. J gave up 8 bases and V 0 bases, and 7 bases lay outside the gene matches. CDR3 DNA: TGCGCCAGCAGCTTGGATGTACGGACAGGGGGGGAAAAACTGTTTTTT. Protein: CASSLDVRTGGEKLFF. The entire variable domain, with the rest obtained from reference TRBV5-1 and TRBJ1-4, is as follows: KAGVTQTPRYLIKTRGQQVTLSCSPISGHRSVSWYQQTPGQGLQFLFEYFSETQRNKGNFPGRFSGRQFSNSRSEMNVSTLELGDSALYLCASSLDVRTGGEKLFFGSGTQLSVL.

The chain employs TRBV7-9 and TRBJ1-1; a possible D gene is TRBD1 (5 bases). The ends were cut back, 5 bases at V and 1 base at J, with 14 bases in the middle. Germline V gene lookup returns CDR1 SEHNR and CDR2 FQNEAQ (reference sequence). The CDR3 covers 15 residues. The CDR3 bases are TGTGCCAGCAGCAAAATCCCCCAGGGGAACACTGAAGCTTTCTTT. Translating it yields CASSKIPQGNTEAFF.